This T cell receptor beta chain was captured by sequencing in a study of T-cell memory formation after mild COVID-19. Study as a whole: Largely donor-specific TCR clusters were found.

Trimming took off 0 bases at V and 0 bases at J, with 11 bases between the two ends. The germline gives CDR1 MGHRA, CDR2 YSYEKL. The CDR3 sequence is 16 residues long. Constant-segment primers served in 5'RACE that generated TCR alpha and TCR beta cDNA libraries bearing sample barcodes and UMIs. TCRdb used MiXCR to reprocess the 5' RACE reads, holding one entry per CDR3 protein. This table has hundreds of thousands of distinct CDR3 sequences, more than 15% appearing once. Overall study results and limits: Clones contracting day 15 to 85 were balanced CD4/CD8; later expanders leaned CD4+. Some clones that responded were present in memory (sampled pre-infection), which suggests cross-reactive memory joined.

This clonotype came up a few times. Its antigen is undetermined. The sequenced sample was PBMCs or a T cell subset sorted from them (not recorded which). The chain recombines TRBV4-1 with TRBJ1-2; D is perhaps TRBD1 (5 bases). This TCR was sampled from a man between 18 and 35 years old who had mild COVID-19 (a few samples of this study predate the infection). Cell type and time point are not known. CDR3 residues: CASSQEVGRANYGYTF. The CDR3 region has the DNA TGCGCCAGCAGCCAAGAGGTCGGCAGGGCTAACTATGGCTACACCTTC.